One sample yielded the 2 T cell receptor beta chains listed below, sequenced in a study of beta chain features in type 1 diabetes. Every isolated RNA sample was fully reverse transcribed, so sequencing captured expressed TCRB transcripts. Clones were read by immunoSEQ multiplex PCR, and TCRdb kept only the in-frame ones, dropping some. Counted here are 500,000 to 700,000 clones, 15% to 19% occurring once; the ten biggest clones make up 0.07% to 0.095%. The sequencing input was naive CD4+ T cells from blood. The receptors here all came from a man aged 18 to 29 in good health.

The chain couples TRBV7-3 to TRBJ2-1; 10 bases line up with TRBD2. The CDR3 length is 15 residues. Per the germline V gene, CDR1 is SGHTA and CDR2 is FQGTGA. V trimming: 3 bases; J trimming: 6 bases; junction bases outside the gene matches: 5. The CDR3 DNA reads TGTGCCAGCAGCTTTGGACTAGCGGAGGGCAATGAGCAGTTCTTC. Translation gives CASSFGLAEGNEQFF.

The V gene is TRBV4-3, the J gene TRBJ1-6; D not certain. CDR3 length equals 15 residues. The V and J ends lost 1 base and 12 bases respectively, with 16 bases between them. The germline gives CDR1 LGHNA, CDR2 YSLEER. The CDR3 DNA reads as TGCGCCAGCAGCCAAGGCGGACTCACGCTTGGACCCCTCCACTTT. Translating it yields CASSQGGLTLGPLHF.